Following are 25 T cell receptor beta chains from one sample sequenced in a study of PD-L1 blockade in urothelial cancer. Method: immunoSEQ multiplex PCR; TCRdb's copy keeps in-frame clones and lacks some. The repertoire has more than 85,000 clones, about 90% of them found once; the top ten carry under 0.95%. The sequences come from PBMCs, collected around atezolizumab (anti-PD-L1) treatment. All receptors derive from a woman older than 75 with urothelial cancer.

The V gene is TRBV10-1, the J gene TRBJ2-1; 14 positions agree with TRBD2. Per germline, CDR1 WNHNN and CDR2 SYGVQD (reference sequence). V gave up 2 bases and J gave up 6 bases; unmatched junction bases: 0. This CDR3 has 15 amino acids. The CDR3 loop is CASSEGLAGGNEQFF. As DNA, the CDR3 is TGCGCCAGCAGTGAGGGACTAGCGGGAGGCAATGAGCAGTTCTTC.

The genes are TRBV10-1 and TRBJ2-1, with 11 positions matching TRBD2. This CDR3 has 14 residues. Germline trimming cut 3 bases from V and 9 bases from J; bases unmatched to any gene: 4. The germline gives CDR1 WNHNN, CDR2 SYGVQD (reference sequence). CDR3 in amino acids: CASSERLAGGEQFF. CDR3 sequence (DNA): TGCGCCAGCAGTGAAAGGCTAGCGGGAGGTGAGCAGTTCTTC.

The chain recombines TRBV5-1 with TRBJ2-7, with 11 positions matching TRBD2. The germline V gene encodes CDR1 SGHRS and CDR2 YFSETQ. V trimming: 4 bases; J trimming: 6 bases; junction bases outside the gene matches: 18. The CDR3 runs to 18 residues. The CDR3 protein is CASSVAGDPLAGVAEQYF. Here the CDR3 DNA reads TGCGCCAGCAGCGTCGCAGGGGACCCACTAGCGGGAGTCGCCGAGCAGTACTTC.

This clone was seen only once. DNA of the CDR3: TGTGCCAGCAGGAGGACAGGATTCTCTTCCGAGCCCCAGCATTTT. Protein: CASRRTGFSSEPQHF. The V and J genes are TRBV6-4 and TRBJ1-5, with 7 nucleotides matching TRBD1. CDR1 MRHNA and CDR2 SNTAGT come from the germline V gene. After removal of 6 bases from V and 8 bases from J, the junction contained 13 bases not matched to a gene. The CDR3 extends over 15 amino acids.

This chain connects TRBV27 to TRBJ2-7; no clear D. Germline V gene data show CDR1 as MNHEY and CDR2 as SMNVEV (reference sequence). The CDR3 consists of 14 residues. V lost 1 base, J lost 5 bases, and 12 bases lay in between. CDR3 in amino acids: CASSLFAQTNEQYF. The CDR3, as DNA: TGTGCCAGCAGTTTATTCGCACAGACAAACGAGCAGTACTTC.

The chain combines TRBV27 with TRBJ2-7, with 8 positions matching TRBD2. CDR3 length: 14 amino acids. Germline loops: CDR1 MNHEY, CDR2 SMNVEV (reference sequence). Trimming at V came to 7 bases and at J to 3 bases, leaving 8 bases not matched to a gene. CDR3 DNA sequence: TGTGCCAGCAAGACCGGGACTAGTAACTACGAGCAGTACTTC. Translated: CASKTGTSNYEQYF.

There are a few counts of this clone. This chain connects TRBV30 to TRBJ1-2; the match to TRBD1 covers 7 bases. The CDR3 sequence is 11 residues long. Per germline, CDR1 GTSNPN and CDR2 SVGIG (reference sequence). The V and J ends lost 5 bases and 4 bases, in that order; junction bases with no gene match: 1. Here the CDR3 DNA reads TGTGCCTGGGGGACAGTCTATGGCTACACCTTC. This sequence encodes CAWGTVYGYTF.

The CDR3 DNA reads TGTGCCAGCAGTTACCCCCAGGGGGGAGGCGGTGGCTACACCTTC. Its translation: CASSYPQGGGGGYTF. This chain links TRBV6-6 with TRBJ1-2; 7 nucleotides match TRBD1. With 2 bases clipped from V and 7 bases from J, the junction kept 10 bases outside the gene matches. Germline V gene lookup returns CDR1 MNHNY and CDR2 SVGAGI (reference sequence). The CDR3 contains 15 residues.

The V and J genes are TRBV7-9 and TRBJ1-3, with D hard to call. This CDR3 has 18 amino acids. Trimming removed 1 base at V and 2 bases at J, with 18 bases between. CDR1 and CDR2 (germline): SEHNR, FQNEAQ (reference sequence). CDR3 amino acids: CASSLVQKDWSTGNTIYF. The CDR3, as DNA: TGTGCCAGCAGCTTAGTCCAGAAAGACTGGTCGACTGGAAACACCATATATTTT. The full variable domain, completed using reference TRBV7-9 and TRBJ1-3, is DTGVSQNPRHKITKRGQNVTFRCDPISEHNRLYWYRQTLGQGPEFLTYFQNEAQLEKSRLLSDRFSAERPKGSFSTLEIQRTEQGDSAMYLCASSLVQKDWSTGNTIYFGEGSWLTVV.

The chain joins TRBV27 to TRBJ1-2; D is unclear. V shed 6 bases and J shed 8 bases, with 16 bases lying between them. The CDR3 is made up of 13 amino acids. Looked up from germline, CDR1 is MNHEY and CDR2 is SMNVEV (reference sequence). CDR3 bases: TGTGCCAGCAGCGAAACACCCATATGGGGCTACACCTTC. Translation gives CASSETPIWGYTF.

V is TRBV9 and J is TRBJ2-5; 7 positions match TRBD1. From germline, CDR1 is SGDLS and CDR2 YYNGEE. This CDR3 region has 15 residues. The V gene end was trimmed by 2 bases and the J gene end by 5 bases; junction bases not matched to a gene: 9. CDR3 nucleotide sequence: TGTGCCAGCAGCGTCCGACAGGGTGACAGGGAGACCCAGTACTTC. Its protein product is CASSVRQGDRETQYF.

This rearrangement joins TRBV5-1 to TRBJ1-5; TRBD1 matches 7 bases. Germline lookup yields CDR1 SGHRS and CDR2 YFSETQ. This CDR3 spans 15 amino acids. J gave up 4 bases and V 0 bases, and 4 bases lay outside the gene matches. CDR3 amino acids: CASSLDGTANQPQHF. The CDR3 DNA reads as TGCGCCAGCAGCTTGGATGGGACAGCAAATCAGCCCCAGCATTTT.

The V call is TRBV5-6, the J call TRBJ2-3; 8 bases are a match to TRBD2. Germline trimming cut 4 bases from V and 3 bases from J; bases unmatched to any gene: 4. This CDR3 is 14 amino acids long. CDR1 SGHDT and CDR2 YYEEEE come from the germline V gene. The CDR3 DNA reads TGTGCCAGCAGCCGTGGCGGGAGGACAGATACGCAGTATTTT. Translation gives CASSRGGRTDTQYF.

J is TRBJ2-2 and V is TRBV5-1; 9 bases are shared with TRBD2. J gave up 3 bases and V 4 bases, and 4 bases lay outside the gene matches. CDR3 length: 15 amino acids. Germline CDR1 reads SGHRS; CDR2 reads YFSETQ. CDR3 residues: CASSAGGPDTGELFF. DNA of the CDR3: TGCGCCAGCAGCGCGGGGGGGCCGGACACCGGGGAGCTGTTTTTT. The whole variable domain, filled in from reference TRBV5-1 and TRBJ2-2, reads KAGVTQTPRYLIKTRGQQVTLSCSPISGHRSVSWYQQTPGQGLQFLFEYFSETQRNKGNFPGRFSGRQFSNSRSEMNVSTLELGDSALYLCASSAGGPDTGELFFGEGSRLTVL.

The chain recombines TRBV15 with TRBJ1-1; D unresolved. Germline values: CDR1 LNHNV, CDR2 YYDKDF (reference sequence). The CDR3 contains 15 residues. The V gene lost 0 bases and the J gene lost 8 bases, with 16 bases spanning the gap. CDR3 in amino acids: CATSRERGAVSEAFF. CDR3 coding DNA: TGTGCCACCAGCAGAGAACGAGGCGCAGTTTCGGAAGCTTTCTTT.

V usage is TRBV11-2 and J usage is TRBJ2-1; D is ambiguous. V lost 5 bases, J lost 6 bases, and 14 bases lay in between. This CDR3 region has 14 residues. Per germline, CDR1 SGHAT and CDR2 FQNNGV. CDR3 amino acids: CASSPSILSNEQFF. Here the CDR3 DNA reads TGTGCCAGCAGCCCCTCTATTCTTTCCAATGAGCAGTTCTTC.

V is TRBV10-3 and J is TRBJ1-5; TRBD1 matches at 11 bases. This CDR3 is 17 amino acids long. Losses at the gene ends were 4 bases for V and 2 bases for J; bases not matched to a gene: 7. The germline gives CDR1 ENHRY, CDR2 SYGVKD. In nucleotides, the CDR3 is TGTGCCATCAGTGGTGGGACAGGGGGGACTCGCAATCAGCCCCAGCATTTT. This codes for CAISGGTGGTRNQPQHF.

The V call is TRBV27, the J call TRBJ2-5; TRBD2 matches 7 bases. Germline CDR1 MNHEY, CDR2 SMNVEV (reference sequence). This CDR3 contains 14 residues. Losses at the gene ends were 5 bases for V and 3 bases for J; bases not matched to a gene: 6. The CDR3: CASSREGGEETQYF. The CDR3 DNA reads TGTGCCAGCAGTAGGGAGGGCGGGGAAGAGACCCAGTACTTC.

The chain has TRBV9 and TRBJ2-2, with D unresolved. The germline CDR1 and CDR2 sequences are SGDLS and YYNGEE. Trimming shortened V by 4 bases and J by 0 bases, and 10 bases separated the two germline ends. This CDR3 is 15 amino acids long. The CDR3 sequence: CASSLSSPNTGELFF. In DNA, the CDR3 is TGTGCCAGCAGCCTCAGTAGCCCGAACACCGGGGAGCTGTTTTTT.

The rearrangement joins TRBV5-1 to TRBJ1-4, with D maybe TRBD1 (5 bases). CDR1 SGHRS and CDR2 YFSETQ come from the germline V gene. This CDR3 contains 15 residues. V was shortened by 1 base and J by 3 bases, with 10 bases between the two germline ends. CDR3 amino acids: CASSLRQGANEKLFF. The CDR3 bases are TGCGCCAGCAGCTTGAGGCAGGGCGCTAATGAAAAACTGTTTTTT.

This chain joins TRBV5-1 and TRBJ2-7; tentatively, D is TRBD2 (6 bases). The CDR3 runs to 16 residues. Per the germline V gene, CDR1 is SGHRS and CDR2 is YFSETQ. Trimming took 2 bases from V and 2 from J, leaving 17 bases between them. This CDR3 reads CASSFGGGVDPYEQYF. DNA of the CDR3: TGCGCCAGCAGCTTTGGCGGCGGGGTCGACCCCTACGAGCAGTACTTC.

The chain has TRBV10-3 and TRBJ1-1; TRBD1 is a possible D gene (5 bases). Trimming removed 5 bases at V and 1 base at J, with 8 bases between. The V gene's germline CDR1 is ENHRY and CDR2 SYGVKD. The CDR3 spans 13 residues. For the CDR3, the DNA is TGTGCCATCAGTTACAGGTCGAACACTGAAGCTTTCTTT. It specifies CAISYRSNTEAFF.

The CDR3 sequence is CSVVGGESYEQYF. Here the CDR3 DNA reads TGCAGCGTTGTTGGAGGGGAGTCCTACGAGCAGTACTTC. The rearrangement joins TRBV29-1 to TRBJ2-7, with TRBD2 as a possible D gene (6 bases). The germline V and J ends were trimmed by 4 bases and 1 base, with 11 bases remaining between them. This CDR3 comprises 13 residues. Germline V lookup: CDR1 SQVTM, CDR2 ANQGSEA.

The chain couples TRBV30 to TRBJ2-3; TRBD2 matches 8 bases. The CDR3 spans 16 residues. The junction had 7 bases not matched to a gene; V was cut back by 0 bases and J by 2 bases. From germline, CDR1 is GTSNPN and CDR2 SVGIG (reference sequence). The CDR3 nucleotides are TGTGCCTGGAGTGTCGGTGCGGGAGGATTCACAGATACGCAGTATTTT. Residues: CAWSVGAGGFTDTQYF.

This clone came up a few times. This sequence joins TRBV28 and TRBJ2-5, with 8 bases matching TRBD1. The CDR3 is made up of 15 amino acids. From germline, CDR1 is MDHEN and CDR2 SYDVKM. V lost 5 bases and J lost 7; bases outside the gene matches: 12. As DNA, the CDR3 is TGTGCCAGCAGTGTGGACAGGGTGTTTCCGGGGACCCAGTACTTC. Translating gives CASSVDRVFPGTQYF.